This T cell receptor beta chain was observed in a study of T and B cells in COVID-19 patients. BIOMED2 TRB-A/B primer pools were used in multiplex TRB PCR. TCRdb reanalysed the multiplex PCR reads using MiXCR and keeps one entry per CDR3 protein. The repertoire has over 5,500 distinct CDR3 sequences, 30% to 35% of them found once; the top ten carry approximately 20%. Each TRB amplification used roughly 230-550 ng of genomic DNA from blood. Losses at the gene ends were 4 bases for V and 10 bases for J; bases not matched to a gene: 4. This CDR3 spans 12 amino acids. Germline loops: CDR1 SGHDT, CDR2 YYEEEE. This clonotype has just a few counts.

This TCR was sampled from a human donor with active COVID-19. The chain combines TRBV5-6 with TRBJ2-1; TRBD1 matches at 8 bases. Source material: blood. This chain's CDR3 is CASSPQGGEQFF. The DNA of the CDR3 is TGTGCCAGCAGCCCACAGGGGGGCGAGCAGTTCTTC.